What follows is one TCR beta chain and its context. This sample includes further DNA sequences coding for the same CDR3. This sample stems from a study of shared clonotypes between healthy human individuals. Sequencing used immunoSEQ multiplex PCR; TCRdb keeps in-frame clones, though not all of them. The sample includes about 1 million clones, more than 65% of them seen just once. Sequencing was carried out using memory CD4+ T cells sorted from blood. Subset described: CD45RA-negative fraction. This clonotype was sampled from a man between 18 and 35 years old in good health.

CDR3 nucleotides: TGTGCCAGTAGAACCGGGACTAGCGGAACCTACGAGCAGTACTTC. Translated, it gives CASRTGTSGTYEQYF. The genes are TRBV19 and TRBJ2-7; TRBD2 matches at 11 bases. CDR1 and CDR2 (germline): LNHDA, SQIVND (reference sequence). This CDR3 is built from 15 residues. V trimming: 6 bases; J trimming: 2 bases; junction bases outside the gene matches: 6.